Listed here are 5 T cell receptor beta chains from one sample, sequenced in a study of beta chain features in type 1 diabetes. General study findings and limits: Type 1 diabetes patients had moderately but significantly shorter TCRB CDR3s in all four CD4+ subsets.

The entirety of the isolated RNA underwent reverse transcription, so expressed TCRB transcripts were sequenced. The protocol was immunoSEQ multiplex PCR, while the TCRdb copy is restricted to in-frame clones and leaves out a portion. The table shows a few hundred thousand clones, with approximately 11% occurring only once. The antigens these receptors bind are not known. Sequences were obtained from naive CD4+ T cells from blood. These receptor sequences come from a man between 25 and 39 years old with type 1 diabetes.

The DNA for the CDR3 is TGTGCCAGCAGCTTCCCCAGTTATGGCTACACCTTC. Residues: CASSFPSYGYTF. The gene calls are TRBV7-9 and TRBJ1-2; D unresolved. The V end was cut by 3 bases, the J end by 5 bases, with 7 bases between. Germline CDR1 SEHNR, CDR2 FQNEAQ (reference sequence). This CDR3 spans 12 amino acids.

The gene calls are TRBV5-1 and TRBJ2-7, with D perhaps TRBD1 (5 bases). The germline V and J ends were trimmed by 6 bases and 5 bases, with 18 bases remaining between them. This CDR3 has 14 amino acids. The germline V gene encodes CDR1 SGHRS and CDR2 YFSETQ. The CDR3 region has the DNA TGCGCCAGCACACCGGGCCCCCCACAGGACGAGCAGTACTTC. It translates to CASTPGPPQDEQYF.

J is TRBJ2-7 and V is TRBV28; tentative D call: TRBD1 (6 bases). The V gene lost 5 bases and the J gene lost 2 bases, with 10 bases spanning the gap. The CDR3 length is 13 residues. CDR1 is MDHEN and CDR2 is SYDVKM in the germline V gene. The CDR3 loop is CASSIPGAYEQYF. Written as DNA, the CDR3 is TGTGCCAGCAGTATCCCAGGGGCCTACGAGCAGTACTTC.

This clone was found a few times. The J gene is TRBJ2-6, the V gene TRBV28; D remains unclear. The CDR3 is made up of 13 amino acids. The ends were cut back, 6 bases at V and 4 bases at J, with 7 bases in the middle. Germline values: CDR1 MDHEN, CDR2 SYDVKM. DNA of the CDR3: TGTGCCAGCAGGAACTTCGGGGCCAACGTCCTGACTTTC. Residues: CASRNFGANVLTF.

DNA of the CDR3: TGTGCCTCGAAGGGCTCGGCGGGGGATGAGCAGTTCTTC. Protein product: CASKGSAGDEQFF. The rearrangement links TRBV18 to TRBJ2-1, with TRBD2 matching over 7 bases. This CDR3 comprises 13 residues. From germline, CDR1 is KGHSH and CDR2 LQKENI. V dropped 11 bases and J dropped 8; count of bases not matched to a gene: 12.